This section outlines one T cell receptor (beta chain) sequence together with its context. Its antigen is undetermined. 5'RACE template switching added a universal primer site and UMIs to TCR cDNA. TCRdb passed the 5' RACE reads through MiXCR, listing each CDR3 protein once. Of approximately 160,000 distinct CDR3 sequences in the sample, about a tenth are singletons; the top ten hold approximately 39%. The entry originates in a study of T cells after yellow fever vaccination. Study results and limitations: CD4 and CD8 compartments shared a small share of clonotypes, likely from convergent recombination. Subsequent booster samples again held most clones from primary vaccination (around 96% CD4, about 86% CD8).

Germline V CDR1 and CDR2: MNHEY, SMNVEV (reference sequence). The CDR3 consists of 11 residues. V lost 6 bases to trimming and J lost 6 bases, with 8 bases between them. The sequence came from a man aged 18 to 35 who received the YFV17D yellow fever vaccine. The rearrangement uses TRBV27 and TRBJ1-1; D not resolved. This specimen was CD8+ T cells sorted from PBMCs, taken 45 days after the yellow fever booster vaccination. The CDR3 protein is CASRLGAEAFF. CDR3 coding DNA: TGTGCCAGCAGGTTAGGCGCTGAAGCTTTCTTT.